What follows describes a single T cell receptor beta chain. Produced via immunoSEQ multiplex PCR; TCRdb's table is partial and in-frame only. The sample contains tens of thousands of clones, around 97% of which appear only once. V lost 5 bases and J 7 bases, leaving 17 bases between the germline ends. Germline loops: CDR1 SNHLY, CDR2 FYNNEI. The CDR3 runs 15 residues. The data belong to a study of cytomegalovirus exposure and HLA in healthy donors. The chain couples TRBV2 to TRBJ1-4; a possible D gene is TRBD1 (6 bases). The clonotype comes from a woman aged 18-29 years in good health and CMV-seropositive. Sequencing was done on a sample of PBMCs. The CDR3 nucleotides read TGTGCCAGCAGTCCTTACGACAGGTCCGGTGAAAAACTGTTTTTT. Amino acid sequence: CASSPYDRSGEKLFF.